A single sample is the source of the 20 T cell receptor beta chains below, sequenced in a study of blood T cell repertoires in COVID-19. Assay: immunoSEQ multiplex PCR; the TCRdb copy retains only in-frame clones and omits some. The table includes around 400,000 clones, around 89% detected once. The sample comprised peripheral blood. All receptors come from a man aged 35 to 55 with acute or convalescent COVID-19.

The CDR3 sequence is CASSWGQGAGELFF. CDR3 DNA sequence: TGTGCCAGCAGCTGGGGACAGGGGGCCGGGGAGCTGTTTTTT. The V gene is TRBV27, the J gene TRBJ2-2, with 11 bases identical to TRBD1. The CDR3 loop spans 14 amino acids. V shed 6 bases and J 6 bases; nucleotides not matched to a gene: 3. Germline CDR1 is MNHEY and CDR2 is SMNVEV (reference sequence).

The CDR3, as DNA: TGTGCCAGCAGCCAGGTTTTGGATGATTCACCCCTCCACTTT. It codes for CASSQVLDDSPLHF. The rearrangement joins TRBV6-6 to TRBJ1-6; no reliable D call. Deletions cut 6 bases from V and 8 bases from J, with 14 bases between. This CDR3 has 14 amino acids. Germline assignment: CDR1 MNHNY and CDR2 SVGAGI (reference sequence).

The chain combines TRBV19 with TRBJ1-1; D remains unclear. The length of the CDR3 is 13 residues. The germline V gene encodes CDR1 LNHDA and CDR2 SQIVND (reference sequence). V gave up 3 bases and J gave up 5 bases, with 10 bases separating them. CDR3 nucleotide sequence: TGTGCCAGTAGTATGAGTACGGGTACTGAAGCTTTCTTT. Translated, it gives CASSMSTGTEAFF.

The CDR3 region has the DNA TGTGCCAGCAGCTTGGCCGTGGCAGAAGAAGCTTTCTTT. Protein sequence: CASSLAVAEEAFF. The V and J genes are TRBV5-4 and TRBJ1-1, with unresolved D. The CDR3 contains 13 residues. The germline CDR1 and CDR2 sequences are SGHNT and YYREEE (reference sequence). V lost 0 bases and J lost 8, with 11 bases in between.

The rearrangement joins TRBV19 to TRBJ2-4; 12 bases line up with TRBD1. V was clipped by 4 bases and J by 6 bases; unmatched bases: 7. CDR3 length equals 16 residues. Germline V gene lookup returns CDR1 LNHDA and CDR2 SQIVND (reference sequence). CDR3 loop: CASSTPGQGAGNIQYF. CDR3 in DNA: TGTGCCAGTAGTACCCCGGGACAGGGGGCAGGAAACATTCAGTACTTC.

The chain couples TRBV9 to TRBJ2-5, with D possibly TRBD2 on 6 matching bases. The germline V and J ends were trimmed by 4 bases and 4 bases, with 20 bases remaining between them. Germline assignment: CDR1 SGDLS and CDR2 YYNGEE. CDR3 length: 16 residues. CDR3 sequence reads: CASSPRPSGWGETQYF. The CDR3 DNA is TGTGCCAGCAGCCCCCGGCCGAGCGGGTGGGGAGAGACCCAGTACTTC.

V and J are TRBV4-3 and TRBJ1-4; D perhaps matches TRBD1 (5 bases). The CDR3 is 14 residues long. Germline CDR1 LGHNA, CDR2 YSLEER. The germline V and J ends were trimmed by 0 bases and 8 bases, with 10 bases remaining between them. As DNA, the CDR3 is TGCGCCAGCAGCCAAGATGGAACAGGAGAAAAACTGTTTTTT. It specifies CASSQDGTGEKLFF.

This chain links TRBV9 with TRBJ1-6; D perhaps matches TRBD1 (5 bases). CDR1 is SGDLS, CDR2 YYNGEE, per germline. Trimming removed 4 bases at V and 2 bases at J, with 10 bases between. The CDR3 is 15 residues long. CDR3 sequence reads: CASSLGETYNSPLHF. The CDR3 nucleotides are TGTGCCAGCAGCCTAGGGGAGACCTATAATTCACCCCTCCACTTT. The full variable domain, completed using reference TRBV9 and TRBJ1-6, is DSGVTQTPKHLITATGQRVTLRCSPRSGDLSVYWYQQSLDQGLQFLIQYYNGEERAKGNILERFSAQQFPDLHSELNLSSLELGDSALYFCASSLGETYNSPLHFGNGTRLTVT.

The chain has TRBV7-9 and TRBJ2-7, with a tentative D call TRBD2 (6 bases). V lost 4 bases, J lost 3 bases, and 25 bases lay in between. The CDR3 spans 18 residues. CDR1 is SEHNR, CDR2 FQNEAQ, per germline (reference sequence). The DNA of the CDR3 is TGTGCCAGCAGCTCCTTAGGGGATGCGGGACTTCTTGACTACGAGCAGTACTTC. Protein product: CASSSLGDAGLLDYEQYF. Drawing the rest from reference TRBV7-9 and TRBJ2-7, the complete variable domain is DTGVSQNPRHKITKRGQNVTFRCDPISEHNRLYWYRQTLGQGPEFLTYFQNEAQLEKSRLLSDRFSAERPKGSFSTLEIQRTEQGDSAMYLCASSSLGDAGLLDYEQYFGPGTRLTVT.

This chain connects TRBV11-2 to TRBJ2-3, with D tentatively TRBD1 (5 bases). CDR3 length: 14 amino acids. Per the germline V gene, CDR1 is SGHAT and CDR2 is FQNNGV. V lost 4 bases and J lost 0, with 8 bases in between. CDR3 region: CASSSDISTDTQYF. In nucleotides, the CDR3 is TGTGCCAGCAGCTCGGACATCAGCACAGATACGCAGTATTTT.

This clone came up once. CDR3 sequence reads: CASSLRSELTGELFF. The CDR3 DNA reads as TGTGCCAGCAGCTTACGGTCGGAGCTCACCGGGGAGCTGTTTTTT. The rearrangement uses TRBV7-8 and TRBJ2-2, with D hard to call. With 2 bases removed from V and 4 bases from J, the gap between germline ends came to 11 bases. The CDR3 has 15 amino acids. Looked up from germline, CDR1 is SGHVS and CDR2 is FQNEAQ.

The V call is TRBV19, the J call TRBJ2-7; D not certain. The V gene lost 4 bases and the J gene lost 4 bases, with 8 bases spanning the gap. The length of the CDR3 is 12 residues. Germline CDR1 and CDR2: LNHDA and SQIVND (reference sequence). CDR3 in amino acids: CASSSMRYEQYF. Here the CDR3 DNA reads TGTGCCAGTAGTAGCATGAGGTACGAGCAGTACTTC.

The J gene is TRBJ1-2, the V gene TRBV7-9; the match to TRBD1 covers 11 bases. In germline, CDR1 is SEHNR, CDR2 FQNEAQ (reference sequence). This CDR3 is 16 amino acids long. Trimming removed 5 bases from V and 2 bases from J; junction bases left unmatched: 7. The CDR3 coding sequence is TGTGCCAGCAGCACCTACCGGACAGGGGGCAACTATGGCTACACCTTC. Residues: CASSTYRTGGNYGYTF.

This chain joins TRBV19 and TRBJ2-7; possible D gene TRBD2, 6 bases. This CDR3 contains 13 residues. V was trimmed by 3 bases and J by 5 bases, leaving 11 bases between them. Per the germline V gene, CDR1 is LNHDA and CDR2 is SQIVND (reference sequence). The CDR3 nucleotides are TGTGCCAGTAGTATGGGACTTCGGGACGAGCAGTACTTC. It translates to CASSMGLRDEQYF. Full variable domain (missing parts from reference TRBV19 and TRBJ2-7): DGGITQSPKYLFRKEGQNVTLSCEQNLNHDAMYWYRQDPGQGLRLIYYSQIVNDFQKGDIAEGYSVSREKKESFPLTVTSAQKNPTAFYLCASSMGLRDEQYFGPGTRLTVT.

The genes are TRBV28 and TRBJ1-3; no definite D call. The CDR3 contains 13 residues. Trimming cost V 5 bases and J 2 bases, with 7 bases left between them. Looked up from germline, CDR1 is MDHEN and CDR2 is SYDVKM. The CDR3 spells CASSAPAGNTIYF. CDR3 DNA: TGTGCCAGCAGTGCCCCGGCTGGAAACACCATATATTTT.

The chain couples TRBV6-2 or TRBV6-3 to TRBJ2-1, with TRBD2 matching over 15 bases. Per the germline V gene, CDR1 is MNHEY and CDR2 is SVGEGT. This CDR3 spans 15 amino acids. The V gene end was trimmed by 4 bases and the J gene end by 7 bases; junction bases not matched to a gene: 2. CDR3: CASSWTSGGVNEQFF. The CDR3 region has the DNA TGTGCCAGCAGTTGGACTAGCGGGGGGGTTAATGAGCAGTTCTTC.

V and J are TRBV12-1 and TRBJ2-2; TRBD2 is taken as the D call from the table, unchecked against the DNA. TRBV12-1 is listed as a pseudogene. The CDR3 length is 17 residues. CDR3 nucleotides: TGTGCCAGCAGCTTTGTCTTAGCGGGGGGCGGAACCGGGGAGCTGTTTTTT. It codes for CASSFVLAGGGTGELFF.

The V and J genes are TRBV19 and TRBJ2-7; the match to TRBD1 covers 7 bases. This CDR3 region has 16 residues. The V segment lost 5 bases and the J segment 2 bases; nucleotides outside the gene matches: 12. Germline CDR1 is LNHDA and CDR2 is SQIVND (reference sequence). In DNA, the CDR3 is TGTGCCAGTAGTGTAAGACAGGGTAATAGGGCCTACGAGCAGTACTTC. Translation: CASSVRQGNRAYEQYF. Full variable domain (missing parts from reference TRBV19 and TRBJ2-7): DGGITQSPKYLFRKEGQNVTLSCEQNLNHDAMYWYRQDPGQGLRLIYYSQIVNDFQKGDIAEGYSVSREKKESFPLTVTSAQKNPTAFYLCASSVRQGNRAYEQYFGPGTRLTVT.

This sequence joins TRBV29-1 and TRBJ1-2; TRBD1 agrees at 7 bases. The CDR3 sequence is 14 residues long. In germline, CDR1 is SQVTM, CDR2 ANQGSEA. The V gene end was trimmed by 8 bases and the J gene end by 2 bases; junction bases not matched to a gene: 11. CDR3 loop: CSIVPTGINYGYTF. The CDR3, as DNA: TGCAGCATAGTTCCGACAGGGATCAACTATGGCTACACCTTC.

V and J are TRBV5-5 and TRBJ2-7, with 7 bases aligning to TRBD1. This CDR3 spans 14 amino acids. V was clipped by 0 bases and J by 1 base; unmatched bases: 1. Germline V gene data show CDR1 as SGHKS and CDR2 as YYEKEE (reference sequence). DNA for the CDR3: TGTGCCAGCAGCTTGGAGGGGGCGTCCTACGAGCAGTACTTC. This sequence encodes CASSLEGASYEQYF.